This T cell receptor beta chain was captured in a study of T cells and Merkel cell carcinoma outcomes. Study findings and constraints: Reportedly, T-cell repertoire with density predicts Merkel cell carcinoma outcomes.

About this clone itself: The target antigen is unknown.

With 1 base clipped from V and 12 bases from J, the junction kept 8 bases outside the gene matches. The CDR3 loop spans 13 amino acids. Germline-derived CDR1 and CDR2 are LNHDA and SQIVND (reference sequence). The method was immunoSEQ multiplex PCR; TCRdb's version includes in-frame clones alone and lacks a portion of them. The data show approximately 15,000 clones, with 75% to 90% seen just once and more than 7.5% held by the top ten. Sequencing used tumor tissue from Merkel cell carcinoma. This receptor was obtained from a human donor with Merkel cell carcinoma. The chain uses TRBV19 and TRBJ1-1, with 7 bases lining up with TRBD1. The CDR3 spells CASSIVPSQGPFF. The CDR3 DNA is TGTGCCAGTAGTATAGTGCCGTCACAGGGGCCTTTCTTT. Based on the CDR3 plus reference TRBV19 and TRBJ1-1, the full variable domain is DGGITQSPKYLFRKEGQNVTLSCEQNLNHDAMYWYRQDPGQGLRLIYYSQIVNDFQKGDIAEGYSVSREKKESFPLTVTSAQKNPTAFYLCASSIVPSQGPFFGQGTRLTVV.